These T cell receptor beta chains were read from a single sample in a study of shared clonotypes between healthy human individuals. Sequencing was performed with immunoSEQ multiplex PCR; in TCRdb, only in-frame clones are kept and a portion is missing. Of 600,000 or so clones listed, 85% to 95% are singletons. Sequenced: naive CD8+ T cells sorted from blood. These receptors were obtained from a woman aged 30 to 39 in good health. Each CDR3 is given with its conserved first and last residue. Clone size appears in some rows only: once, few, many, or a class for an expanded clone.

clone_size v_call cdr3_aa
NA TRBV27 CASSLSGRGGNQPQHF
once TRBV27 CASSPGLGNYEQYF
NA TRBV5-1 CASSLWEGGNEQFF
NA TRBV28 CASSPGQVYEQYF
NA TRBV5-4 CASSPAGTGVDEQYF
NA TRBV29-1 CSVGTDRSYEQYF
once TRBV27 CASSQRTGLAFF
NA TRBV7-7 CASSSQEGWLETQYF
NA TRBV2 CASGPGTGDEQYF
NA TRBV27 CASSLSPPGQGIYEQYF
NA TRBV7-9 CASSYQTGPADEQYF
NA TRBV10-2 CASSEIGQGNTGELFF
NA TRBV4-1 CASSQQTEGRDNEQFF
NA TRBV27 CASSLSPGVNTEAFF
NA TRBV28 CAGGTSATDTQYF
NA TRBV13 CASRQGGQYGGELFF
NA TRBV5-5 CASSQKRSTGELFF